This TCR beta chain was retrieved from a study of CD8 T cells in ankylosing spondylitis (dated by TCRdb to between 2016 and 2019). Regarding the research as a whole: The study profiled T cell receptor beta repertoires in healthy donors and ankylosing spondylitis patients to find disease-linked TCR variants. The whole study cohort included some 100 healthy donors and about two dozen ankylosing spondylitis patients. Samples of peripheral blood were taken, and for ankylosing spondylitis patients, synovial fluid was collected as well.

V was cut back by 3 bases and J by 5 bases, leaving a gap of 11 bases between them. CDR1 and CDR2 are drawn from the germline V gene: ENHRY, SYGVKD. There are 14 amino acids in the CDR3, from cysteine to phenylalanine inclusive. Just the 42-base CDR3 DNA is kept, in frame starting at base 1. Details on this clonotype: This clone's antigen is unknown. The record has no base qualities; no much larger clone is one base away.

Reads for this sample came from an Illumina HiSeq 2500. Quantitative 5'-RACE with molecular barcodes was used to prepare TCR beta libraries. The authors processed their data as follows. Disease-linked TCR variants were identified with a new computational method built on a probabilistic model of VDJ rearrangement. TCRdb reran the public reads through fastp at Q25 and MiXCR, keeping productive beta chains. Under each unique CDR3 protein, matching rows form one entry showing the most common genes and DNA. Clone size and V and J calls follow TCRdb, not the original study. The sample profile shows roughly 260,000 distinct CDR3 sequences; around 20% of them were found once. The ten largest make up less than 9% of the sample. Broader findings and caveats from the paper: A CD8+ phenotype was shown by the disease-linked clones, which were found at relatively low frequencies in peripheral blood. Some motif variants had previously been reported in the synovial fluid and blood of reactive arthritis patients, which suggests shared mechanisms of disease initiation. The disease-linked clones were reported as significantly enriched in matched synovial fluid samples from ankylosing spondylitis patients. Blood from ankylosing spondylitis patients appeared to be characterized by a TCR beta motif made up of several highly homologous amino acid variants.

The chain is encoded by TRBV10-3 joined to TRBJ2-1; the D gene cannot be resolved reliably. The TCR originated in a male donor with ankylosing spondylitis or in good health (not recorded which). The sequenced sample consisted of blood, either unsorted or a sorted T cell fraction (not recorded which). Here is the DNA: TGTGCCATCAGTGAAGGCGGCGGAAACAATGAGCAGTTCTTC. Its protein is CAISEGGGNNEQFF.